A single sample gave rise to the 24 T cell receptor beta chains below, sequenced in a study of cytomegalovirus exposure and HLA in healthy donors (dated by TCRdb to 2016 to 2017). Receptor amplification or capture employed the immunoSEQ multiplex PCR assay. For the multiplex PCR, a mixture combining 60 forward primers for TCR Vbeta segments and 13 reverse primers for TCR Jbeta segments was used. TCRdb's version of the immuneACCESS table is confined to in-frame rearrangements and falls short of the full clone set. An unresolved V gene accounts for under half of the shortfall where checked; the remainder is of unknown origin. This sample has fewer than 130,000 clones in its table, and 60% to 85% of those were observed once. Around 5.1% of the sample comes from the top ten. Input material: PBMCs. These receptors were obtained from a female donor in good health and CMV-seropositive.

This rearrangement joins TRBV18 to TRBJ2-2; weak D call: TRBD1 (6 bases). Trimming left V 6 bases short and J 1 base short, with 12 bases between. Per the germline V gene, CDR1 is KGHSH and CDR2 is LQKENI. The CDR3 totals 15 residues. CDR3 sequence reads: CASSPGAENTGELFF. The CDR3, as DNA: TGTGCCAGCTCCCCAGGGGCGGAGAACACCGGGGAGCTGTTTTTT.

V usage is TRBV28 and J usage is TRBJ2-7; TRBD2 matches 8 bases. The junction had 12 bases not matched to a gene; V was cut back by 6 bases and J by 2 bases. The CDR3 is made up of 16 amino acids. Germline V gene sequence: CDR1 MDHEN, CDR2 SYDVKM. Here the CDR3 DNA reads TGTGCCAGCAGCTCGCCCCATAGCGGGGCGACCTACGAGCAGTACTTC. This codes for CASSSPHSGATYEQYF.

The V gene is TRBV6-1, the J gene TRBJ1-1, with no clear D. This CDR3 is 14 amino acids long. In germline, CDR1 is MNHNS, CDR2 SASEGT. Trimming stripped 7 bases from V and 6 bases from J, with 18 bases between. CDR3 loop: CASITIGGRAEAFF. CDR3 bases: TGTGCCAGCATAACGATCGGAGGTAGGGCTGAAGCTTTCTTT.

This chain links TRBV5-4 with TRBJ2-5; the D gene is possibly TRBD2 (6 bases). The DNA end is more similar to TRBJ2-7, so the J call may be wrong. The CDR3 is 14 residues long. The V gene's germline CDR1 is SGHNT and CDR2 YYREEE (reference sequence). The CDR3: CASSSGTLTYEQYF. Here the CDR3 DNA reads TGTGCCAGCAGTTCCGGGACTCTCACCTACGAGCAGTACTTC.

The chain recombines TRBV11-2 with TRBJ2-7; 7 positions match TRBD1. Losses at the gene ends were 5 bases for V and 2 bases for J; bases not matched to a gene: 6. The CDR3 sequence is 14 residues long. From germline, CDR1 is SGHAT and CDR2 FQNNGV. Here the CDR3 DNA reads TGTGCCAGCAGCACAACGACAGGGCCCTACGAGCAGTACTTC. Its translation: CASSTTTGPYEQYF.

The CDR3 DNA reads as TGTGCCAGCAGCTTAGACGGCCTCGGGGAGCAGTACTTC. This gives the protein CASSLDGLGEQYF. The rearrangement uses TRBV7-9 and TRBJ2-7, with D unresolved. This CDR3 region has 13 residues. Germline V gene sequence: CDR1 SEHNR, CDR2 FQNEAQ (reference sequence). V lost 1 base and J 7 bases, leaving 11 bases between the germline ends.

The gene calls are TRBV4-1 and TRBJ2-5; 7 nucleotides line up with TRBD1. This CDR3 spans 17 amino acids. With V trimmed by 1 base and J by 11 bases, 19 bases remained unmatched. Per germline, CDR1 MGHRA and CDR2 YSYEKL. The CDR3 sequence is CASSQGIQGLTTWEQYF. The CDR3 DNA follows: TGCGCCAGCAGCCAAGGTATACAGGGGTTGACAACGTGGGAGCAGTACTTC.

The chain combines TRBV28 with TRBJ2-6; maybe TRBD1 (7 bases). This CDR3 is 14 amino acids long. Looked up from germline, CDR1 is MDHEN and CDR2 is SYDVKM. V gave up 2 bases and J gave up 10 bases, with 12 bases separating them. CDR3 sequence: CASSLRAGGNVLTF. Here the CDR3 DNA reads TGTGCCAGCAGTTTAAGAGCAGGGGGGAACGTCCTGACTTTC. Looking up the rest from reference TRBV28 and TRBJ2-6 gives the full variable domain: DVKVTQSSRYLVKRTGEKVFLECVQDMDHENMFWYRQDPGLGLRLIYFSYDVKMKEKGDIPEGYSVSREKKERFSLILESASTNQTSMYLCASSLRAGGNVLTFGAGSRLTVL.

This clone was observed once. The CDR3 region has the DNA TGTGCCAGCAGCTTGGGAGACTATGGCTACACCTTC. This translates into CASSLGDYGYTF. This chain connects TRBV5-4 to TRBJ1-2; the D is unclear. The germline V gene has CDR1 SGHNT and CDR2 YYREEE (reference sequence). This CDR3 is 12 amino acids long. V lost 0 bases to trimming and J lost 3 bases, with 3 bases between them.

This clone was seen a handful of times. The V call is TRBV5-1, the J call TRBJ1-6; D uncertain. V was shortened by 0 bases and J by 6 bases, with 4 bases between the two germline ends. The CDR3 has 13 residues. Germline V gene sequence: CDR1 SGHRS, CDR2 YFSETQ. CDR3 sequence reads: CASSLAFNSPLHF. CDR3 coding DNA: TGCGCCAGCAGCTTGGCGTTTAATTCACCCCTCCACTTT.

Details on this clone: A much larger clone lies a single base off, so this may be a read error. The chain is built from TRBV2 and TRBJ1-1, with D unresolved. CDR1 and CDR2 from the germline V gene are SNHLY and FYNNEI. The CDR3 runs 14 residues. The CDR3 DNA sequence: TGTGCCAGCAGTGGATTTATCGGGAACACTGAAGCTCTCTTT. Its translation is CASSGFIGNTEALF.

The chain uses TRBV28 and TRBJ1-5; TRBD1 is a possible D gene (6 bases). Trimming stripped 7 bases from V and 4 bases from J, with 14 bases between. There are 14 residues in the CDR3. Germline V gene lookup returns CDR1 MDHEN and CDR2 SYDVKM. The CDR3 nucleotides read TGTGCCAGCAAATCCGGGACACTGAATCAGCCCCAGCATTTT. This encodes CASKSGTLNQPQHF.

The J gene is TRBJ1-2, the V gene TRBV28; 8 bases fit TRBD1. CDR1 is MDHEN, CDR2 SYDVKM, per germline. The CDR3 is 12 residues long. V lost 6 bases and J lost 8; bases outside the gene matches: 5. DNA for the CDR3: TGTGCCAGCAGACGGACAGGGTACGGCTACACCTTC. This sequence encodes CASRRTGYGYTF.

As for this clone: At one of its ends the junction is not consistent with the germline gene, which may arise from a read error. The chain combines TRBV7-2 with TRBJ1-2; a weak D match, TRBD1 (5 bases). Germline lookup yields CDR1 SGHTA and CDR2 FQGNSA. The CDR3 runs to 14 residues. In DNA form, the CDR3 reads TGTGCCAGCAGCACGGGCGGGACCCAGCGGCTCGTCGCCTTC. Translated: CASSTGGTQRLVAF. Looking up the rest from reference TRBV7-2 and TRBJ1-2 gives the full variable domain: GAGVSQSPSNKVTEKGKDVELRCDPISGHTALYWYRQSLGQGLEFLIYFQGNSAPDKSGLPSDRFSAERTGGSVSTLTIQRTQQEDSAVYLCASSTGGTQRLVAFGSGTRLTVV.

This clone was seen a handful of times. The V gene is TRBV30, the J gene TRBJ2-2; TRBD2 matches 12 bases. CDR3 length: 19 amino acids. V was pared by 3 bases and J by 0 bases, with 11 bases of the junction left unmatched. Germline-derived CDR1 and CDR2 are GTSNPN and SVGIG (reference sequence). In nucleotides, the CDR3 is TGTGCCTGGAGATCCGAGGCTAGCGGGAGGGCCTCGAACACCGGGGAGCTGTTTTTT. This gives the protein CAWRSEASGRASNTGELFF.

This chain links TRBV6-5 with TRBJ1-1, with a possible D match to TRBD1 (6 bases). The germline gives CDR1 MNHEY, CDR2 SVGAGI. This CDR3 has 13 amino acids. Between the trimmed V and J ends, which lost 6 bases and 10 bases, there was a span of 18 bases. CDR3 sequence reads: CASRPAGEGGAFF. The CDR3 DNA follows: TGTGCCAGCAGGCCCGCAGGGGAAGGGGGAGCTTTCTTT.

This chain joins TRBV4-1 and TRBJ1-2; 8 nucleotides align to TRBD1. V lost 5 bases to trimming and J lost 4 bases; unmatched junction nucleotides: 12. Germline V gene data show CDR1 as MGHRA and CDR2 as YSYEKL. The CDR3 totals 16 residues. CDR3 coding DNA: TGCGCCAGCAGCGCCCACAGGGGGGGTTTGGGCTATGGCTACACCTTC. It yields the protein CASSAHRGGLGYGYTF.

This chain uses TRBV4-1 with TRBJ1-4; the match to TRBD1 covers 9 bases. Germline-derived CDR1 and CDR2 are MGHRA and YSYEKL. The V and J ends lost 1 base and 2 bases, in that order; junction bases with no gene match: 11. CDR3 length equals 19 residues. CDR3 region: CASSQGPGQGFATNEKLFF. The CDR3 DNA is TGCGCCAGCAGCCAAGGGCCGGGACAGGGATTCGCGACTAATGAAAAACTGTTTTTT.

This clone was counted only a few times. V usage is TRBV4-1 and J usage is TRBJ1-3; D is unclear. Germline V gives CDR1 MGHRA, CDR2 YSYEKL. CDR3 length: 17 residues. V lost 4 bases, J lost 0 bases, and 16 bases lay in between. The CDR3 coding sequence is TGCGCCAGCAGCCTGTCAGGACGGGAGAGCTCTGGAAACACCATATATTTT. Translated, it gives CASSLSGRESSGNTIYF.

The chain joins TRBV30 to TRBJ1-5, with a tentative D call TRBD1 (6 bases). Germline V CDR1 and CDR2: GTSNPN, SVGIG (reference sequence). The CDR3 sequence is 14 residues long. The V end lost 7 bases, the J end lost 4 bases, and 17 bases lay between the germline ends. The CDR3 here is CASGSVTGNQPQHF. The CDR3 bases are TGTGCCTCCGGGTCCGTCACAGGGAATCAGCCCCAGCATTTT.

Here the CDR3 DNA reads TGCGCCAGCAGGCGACTAGCGGGAGATCGGGGGACCCAGTACTTC. The encoded protein is CASRRLAGDRGTQYF. The genes are TRBV4-1 and TRBJ2-5; 12 bases are shared with TRBD2. This CDR3 comprises 15 residues. J gave up 7 bases and V 6 bases, and 9 bases lay outside the gene matches. Per germline, CDR1 MGHRA and CDR2 YSYEKL.

This clone has a handful of counts. The chain employs TRBV4-2 and TRBJ2-2; 7 bases are shared with TRBD1. The CDR3 runs 18 residues. Per the germline V gene, CDR1 is LGHNA and CDR2 is YNFKEQ. V was pared by 4 bases and J by 4 bases, with 15 bases of the junction left unmatched. CDR3 in DNA: TGTGCCAGCAGCCCGCGAGACCCGGGACAGTCAGGCACCGGGGAGCTGTTTTTT. Its translation is CASSPRDPGQSGTGELFF.

This clone was counted a single time. The CDR3 loop is CASNLGLAFPYEQYF. In DNA, the CDR3 is TGTGCCAGTAATCTGGGACTAGCTTTTCCCTACGAGCAGTACTTC. The chain combines TRBV6-1 with TRBJ2-7, with 9 bases that match TRBD2. J was trimmed by 2 bases and V by 9 bases; bases with no gene match: 11. The germline CDR1 and CDR2 sequences are MNHNS and SASEGT. The CDR3 is made up of 15 amino acids.

The chain links TRBV5-1 to TRBJ2-7; TRBD2 agrees at 10 bases. CDR3 size: 15 residues. Trimming removed 7 bases from V and 2 bases from J; junction bases left unmatched: 9. Germline lookup yields CDR1 SGHRS and CDR2 YFSETQ. CDR3 DNA: TGCGCCAGCGCGGACGCTAGCGGGAGCACCTACGAGCAGTACTTC. Protein product: CASADASGSTYEQYF.